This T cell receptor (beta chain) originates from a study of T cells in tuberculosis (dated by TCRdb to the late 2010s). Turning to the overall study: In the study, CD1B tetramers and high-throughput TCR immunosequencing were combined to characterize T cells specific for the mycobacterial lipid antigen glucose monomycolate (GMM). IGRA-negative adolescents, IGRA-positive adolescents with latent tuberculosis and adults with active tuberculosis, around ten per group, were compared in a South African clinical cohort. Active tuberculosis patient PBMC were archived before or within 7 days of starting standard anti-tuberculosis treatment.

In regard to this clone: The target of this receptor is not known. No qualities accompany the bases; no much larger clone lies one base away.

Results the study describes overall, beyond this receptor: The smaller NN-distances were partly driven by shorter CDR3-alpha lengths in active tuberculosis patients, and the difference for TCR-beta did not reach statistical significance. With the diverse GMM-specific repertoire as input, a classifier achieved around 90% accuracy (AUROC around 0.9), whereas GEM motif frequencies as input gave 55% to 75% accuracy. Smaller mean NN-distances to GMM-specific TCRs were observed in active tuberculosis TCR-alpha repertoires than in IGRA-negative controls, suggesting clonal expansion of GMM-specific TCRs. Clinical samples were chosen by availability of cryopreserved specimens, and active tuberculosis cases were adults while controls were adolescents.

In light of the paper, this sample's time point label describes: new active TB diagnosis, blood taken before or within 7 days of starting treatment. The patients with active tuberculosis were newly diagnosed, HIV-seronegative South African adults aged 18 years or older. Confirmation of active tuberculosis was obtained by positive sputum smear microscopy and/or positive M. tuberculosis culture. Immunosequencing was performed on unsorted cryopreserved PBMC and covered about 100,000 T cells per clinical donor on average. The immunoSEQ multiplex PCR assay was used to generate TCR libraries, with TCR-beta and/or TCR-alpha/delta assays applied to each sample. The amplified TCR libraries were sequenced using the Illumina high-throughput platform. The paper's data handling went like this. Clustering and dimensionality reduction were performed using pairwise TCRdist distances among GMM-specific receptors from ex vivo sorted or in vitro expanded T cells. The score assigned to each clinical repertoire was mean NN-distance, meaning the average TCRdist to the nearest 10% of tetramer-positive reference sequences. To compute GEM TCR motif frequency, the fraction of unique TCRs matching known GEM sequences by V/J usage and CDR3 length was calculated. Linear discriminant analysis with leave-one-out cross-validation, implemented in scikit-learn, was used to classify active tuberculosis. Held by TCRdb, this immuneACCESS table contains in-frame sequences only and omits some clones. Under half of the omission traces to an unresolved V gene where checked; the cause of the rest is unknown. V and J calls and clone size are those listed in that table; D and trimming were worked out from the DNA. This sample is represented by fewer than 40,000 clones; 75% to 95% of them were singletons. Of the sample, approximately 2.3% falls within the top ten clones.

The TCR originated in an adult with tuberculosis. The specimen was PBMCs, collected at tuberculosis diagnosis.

The DNA is TGCGCCAGCAGCCCCCTACAGGGGGTCCTCACTGAAGCTTTCTTT. Its protein product is CASSPLQGVLTEAFF. The chain links TRBV5-1 with TRBJ1-1; TRBD1 aligns with 8 central bases. CDR3 length: 15 amino acids, cysteine to phenylalanine. The DNA shown is the 45-base CDR3, in frame from base 1. Clipping removes 4 bases from V and 4 bases from J, with 9 as the unmatched junction base count. CDR1 SGHRS and CDR2 YFSETQ were looked up in the germline V gene.